This T cell receptor (beta chain) originates from a study of blood T cell repertoires in COVID-19 (TCRdb year 2020). About the study as a whole: The collaborator samples originated in the United States, Italy and Spain and spanned the acute and convalescent phases of COVID-19. The material from the prospective study consisted of cDNA or gDNA derived from T cells, B-cell-depleted T cells, or PBMCs. The repertoires were made available in a free public database intended to serve as a resource for research on the immune response to SARS-CoV-2. Samples were obtained from the ongoing ImmuneRACE study (first 160 participants) and from about 1,300 subjects provided by 6 global collaborators. Where available, HLA class I and class II types were taken from metadata supplied by the sample provider and were not determined by assay-based typing. A de-identified subject ID, COVID-19 status, age in years and sex were almost always included in the sample metadata. The dataset comprised deeply sampled blood TCRbeta repertoires from subjects exposed to, actively infected with, or recovered from COVID-19.

On this clone itself: Its antigen is unknown. Base qualities are not recorded, but no much larger clone differs from it by a single base.

Taken from the germline V gene (reference sequence), the CDR1 and CDR2 loops are DFQATT and SNEGSKA. The CDR3 contains 17 residues, cysteine and phenylalanine counted. Just CDR3 DNA is preserved here, 51 bases in frame from base 1. For this chain, trimming is 6 bases at the V end and 0 bases at the J end, and the number of junction bases without a gene match is 16. What the study reported, not specific to this receptor: Clinical and demographic metadata were provided uncurated, with the amount varying by source and participant.

Enrolling through a virtual design, the prospective study's participants ranged in age from roughly 18 to 90 years and lived across roughly 24 United States geographic areas. In the prospective study, participants were assigned to cohorts based on the clinical history participants reported in a screening survey and a study questionnaire. Recovered participants in ImmuneRACE Cohort 3 were defined as having two consecutive negative NP/OP PCR tests, clearance from a healthcare professional, or resolution of symptoms. Mobile phlebotomists in the prospective study collected whole blood, serum and a nasopharyngeal or oropharyngeal swab from every participant. Prospective study participants could optionally give additional blood draws and questionnaires over a roughly two-month period. Before DNA extraction, prospective study blood samples were shipped either frozen or at room temperature. TCRbeta CDR3 regions were amplified from genomic DNA by means of the immunoSEQ Assay, a bias-controlled multiplex PCR. In the paper's pipeline: The number of nucleated cells in each sample was estimated by amplification of reference gene primers within the assay. To quantify the absolute abundance of each unique TCRbeta CDR3 rearrangement, sequence reads were collapsed and filtered. For each sample, productive Simpson clonality was calculated as the square root of Simpson's diversity index over productive rearrangements. Sourced from immuneACCESS, this table was stored by TCRdb with only in-frame sequences that have V and J called. A share of the clones is absent; for the studies checked, an unresolved V gene accounts for under half, and the remainder has no known explanation. That table is the source of V, J and clone size, and D and trimming were worked out from the DNA. For this sample the table gives 300,000 or so clones, of which over 75% were detected only once. About 0.93% of the sample comes from the top ten.

This clonotype originated in a woman in her thirties who had recovered from COVID-19. Rearrangement joined TRBV20-1 to TRBJ2-7, with TRBD1 matching 8 junction bases. The sequenced sample consisted of PBMCs or T cells enriched from blood (not recorded which). In nucleotide form, the sequence is TGCAGTGCCAGTAGGGACAGGCTAGGATCTTTCTCCTACGAGCAGTACTTC. Its translation reads: CSASRDRLGSFSYEQYF.